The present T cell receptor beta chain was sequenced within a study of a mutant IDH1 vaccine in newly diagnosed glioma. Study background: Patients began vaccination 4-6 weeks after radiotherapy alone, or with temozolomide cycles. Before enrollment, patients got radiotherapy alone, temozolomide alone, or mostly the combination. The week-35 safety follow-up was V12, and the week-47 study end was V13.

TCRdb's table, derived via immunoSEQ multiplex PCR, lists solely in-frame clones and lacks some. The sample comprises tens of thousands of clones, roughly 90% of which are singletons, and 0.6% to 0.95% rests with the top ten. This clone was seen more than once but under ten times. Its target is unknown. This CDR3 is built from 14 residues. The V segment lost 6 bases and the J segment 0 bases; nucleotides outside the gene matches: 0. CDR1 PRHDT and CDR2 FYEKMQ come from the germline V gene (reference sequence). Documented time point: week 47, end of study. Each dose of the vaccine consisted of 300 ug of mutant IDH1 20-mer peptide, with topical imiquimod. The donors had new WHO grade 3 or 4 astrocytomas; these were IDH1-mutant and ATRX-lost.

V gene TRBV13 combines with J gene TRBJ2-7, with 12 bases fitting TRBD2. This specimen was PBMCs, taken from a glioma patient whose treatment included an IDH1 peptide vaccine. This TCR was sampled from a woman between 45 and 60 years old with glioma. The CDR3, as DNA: TGTGCCAGCAGACTAGCGGGGGGCTCCTACGAGCAGTACTTC. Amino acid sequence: CASRLAGGSYEQYF.